This T cell receptor beta chain was recorded in a study of response to subunit inactivated influenza vaccine. Study-level findings and limits: The authors suggested that few new T cells are recruited per seasonal influenza vaccination.

With respect to this clonotype: What it binds is unknown.

The CDR3 is 14 residues long. Germline assignment: CDR1 MNHNS and CDR2 SASEGT. Germline trimming cut 6 bases from V and 3 bases from J; bases unmatched to any gene: 4. TCRdb fed the RT-PCR reads into MiXCR, producing one record per CDR3 protein. The sample shows around 570,000 distinct CDR3 sequences, 6% to 9% of them seen only once. The rearrangement links TRBV6-1 to TRBJ2-3; TRBD1 matches 9 bases. This receptor was obtained from a man aged 50 to 69 who received an inactivated influenza vaccine. The specimen comprised PBMCs from blood, sampled approximately 25 months after vaccination. The CDR3 is CASRDRGLTDTQYF. The DNA for the CDR3 is TGTGCCAGCAGGGACAGGGGATTGACAGATACGCAGTATTTT.